A selection of T cell receptor beta chains follows, all from one sample in a study of T-cell reconstitution after alpha-beta-depleted transplantation in children. Each CDR3 protein gets one entry after TCRdb re-called the PCR reads with MiXCR. The data show fewer than 1 million distinct CDR3 sequences, around 17% seen once. The sample in question was PBMCs, mostly from graft donor cells, obtained 360 days after TCRalphabeta/CD19-depleted stem cell transplant. Receptors were obtained from a male patient younger than 18 who had a stem cell transplant for acute lymphoblastic leukemia, so the T cells may come from the graft donor. The CDR3 runs from the conserved cysteine through the conserved F or W. D genes are given only for firm matches. The size field is filled for only some rows; it gives once, few, many or a size class.

clone_size: many; v_call: TRBV5-1; d_call: NA; j_call: TRBJ2-7; cdr3_nt: TGTGCCAGCAGTTCCGGGCCATCCTACGAGCAGTACTTC; cdr3_aa: CASSSGPSYEQYF
clone_size: many; v_call: TRBV20-1; d_call: NA; j_call: TRBJ1-5; cdr3_nt: TGCAGTGCTTCCCCCCGGAGTAGGTCCCAGCCCCAGCATTTT; cdr3_aa: CSASPRSRSQPQHF
clone_size: NA; v_call: TRBV20-1; d_call: NA; j_call: TRBJ2-7; cdr3_nt: TGCAGTGCTAGCCGCGGGACCCTCTACGAGCAGTACTTC; cdr3_aa: CSASRGTLYEQYF
clone_size: NA; v_call: TRBV6-5; d_call: NA; j_call: TRBJ1-2; cdr3_nt: TGTGCCAGCAGTTACGACAGGTCGTTTGGCTACACCTTC; cdr3_aa: CASSYDRSFGYTF
clone_size: NA; v_call: TRBV5-1; d_call: TRBD2; j_call: TRBJ2-1; cdr3_nt: TGCGCCAGCAGCTTAGGGACTAGTTCAGTTGAGCAGTTCTTC; cdr3_aa: CASSLGTSSVEQFF
clone_size: few; v_call: TRBV27; d_call: TRBD2; j_call: TRBJ2-2; cdr3_nt: TGTGCCAGCCAGTCTAAGCGGGAGATGACCGGGGAGCTGTTTTTT; cdr3_aa: CASQSKREMTGELFF
clone_size: NA; v_call: TRBV4-1; d_call: TRBD1; j_call: TRBJ2-6; cdr3_nt: TGCGCCAGCAGCCCTACTCGGGACAGGGTAGTAACTGGGGCCAACGTCCTGACTTTC; cdr3_aa: CASSPTRDRVVTGANVLTF
clone_size: NA; v_call: TRBV27; d_call: NA; j_call: TRBJ2-7; cdr3_nt: TGTGCCAGCAGTTTTGAAAGGGGGGGCTACGAGCAGTACTTC; cdr3_aa: CASSFERGGYEQYF
clone_size: many; v_call: TRBV5-1; d_call: NA; j_call: TRBJ2-7; cdr3_nt: TGCGCCAGCAGCTTTACCAGGGCCTACGAGCAGTACTTC; cdr3_aa: CASSFTRAYEQYF
clone_size: many; v_call: TRBV6-5; d_call: TRBD1; j_call: TRBJ1-3; cdr3_nt: TGTGCCAGCAGTTATTCCAGAAGACAGGGTAGAAACACCATATATTTT; cdr3_aa: CASSYSRRQGRNTIYF
clone_size: many; v_call: TRBV4-2; d_call: TRBD2; j_call: TRBJ2-7; cdr3_nt: TGTGCCAGCAGCCCCCGACTAGCGGGCTCCTACGAGCAGTACTTC; cdr3_aa: CASSPRLAGSYEQYF
clone_size: NA; v_call: TRBV29-1; d_call: NA; j_call: TRBJ2-1; cdr3_nt: TGCAGCGTTGGTTTCGGGGCAGGCAATGAGCAGTTCTTC; cdr3_aa: CSVGFGAGNEQFF
clone_size: few; v_call: TRBV10-3; d_call: TRBD2; j_call: TRBJ2-7; cdr3_nt: TGTGCCATCAGTGAAGGGACTAGCGGGAGGACACAACCCGACGAGCAGTACTTC; cdr3_aa: CAISEGTSGRTQPDEQYF
clone_size: few; v_call: TRBV5-1; d_call: NA; j_call: TRBJ2-7; cdr3_nt: TGCGCCAGCAGCTTGGACCTCGGGACCAGCAAAATCTACGAGCAGTACTTC; cdr3_aa: CASSLDLGTSKIYEQYF
clone_size: few; v_call: TRBV5-1; d_call: TRBD1; j_call: TRBJ2-7; cdr3_nt: TGCGCCAGCAGCAGAGGGGGCGAGTACGAGCAGTACTTC; cdr3_aa: CASSRGGEYEQYF
clone_size: many; v_call: TRBV29-1; d_call: NA; j_call: TRBJ1-1; cdr3_nt: TGCAGCGTAACTCCCGAGCGCACTGAAGCTTTCTTT; cdr3_aa: CSVTPERTEAFF
clone_size: few; v_call: TRBV4-1; d_call: NA; j_call: TRBJ2-3; cdr3_nt: TGCGCCAGCAGCCATCTGGGTAGGAGAACTAGCACAGATACGCAGTATTTT; cdr3_aa: CASSHLGRRTSTDTQYF
clone_size: few; v_call: TRBV24-1; d_call: NA; j_call: TRBJ2-1; cdr3_nt: TGTGCCACCAGTGGAGGCGGAAACAATGAGCAGTTCTTC; cdr3_aa: CATSGGGNNEQFF
clone_size: few; v_call: TRBV7-9; d_call: NA; j_call: TRBJ1-4; cdr3_nt: TGTGCCAGCAGGACCTTTGGGAACCGAGCAACTAATGAAAAACTGTTTTTT; cdr3_aa: CASRTFGNRATNEKLFF
clone_size: many; v_call: TRBV7-9; d_call: TRBD2; j_call: TRBJ2-1; cdr3_nt: TGTGCCAGCAGCTTAGGTGGGGGGGACAATGAGCAGTTCTTC; cdr3_aa: CASSLGGGDNEQFF
clone_size: NA; v_call: TRBV7-9; d_call: NA; j_call: TRBJ1-5; cdr3_nt: TGTGCCACCGGGACGGATAGCAATCAGCCCCAGCATTTT; cdr3_aa: CATGTDSNQPQHF
clone_size: few; v_call: TRBV6-5; d_call: TRBD1; j_call: TRBJ1-5; cdr3_nt: TGTGCCAGCAGTTACCTCGGACAGGCCCCTAATCAGCCCCAGCATTTT; cdr3_aa: CASSYLGQAPNQPQHF
clone_size: few; v_call: TRBV5-1; d_call: NA; j_call: TRBJ2-3; cdr3_nt: TGCGCCAGCAGCTCCCGACAGGGAGGCGATACGCAGTATTTT; cdr3_aa: CASSSRQGGDTQYF
clone_size: NA; v_call: TRBV19; d_call: TRBD2; j_call: TRBJ2-2; cdr3_nt: TGTGCCAGTACCGTATCTCGACTAGCGGGAGATATCGGGGAGCTGTTTTTT; cdr3_aa: CASTVSRLAGDIGELFF
clone_size: few; v_call: TRBV9; d_call: NA; j_call: TRBJ2-1; cdr3_nt: TGTGCCAGCAGCGAGGTCCAGAATCGTAATGAGCAGTTCTTC; cdr3_aa: CASSEVQNRNEQFF
clone_size: few; v_call: TRBV10-3; d_call: TRBD2; j_call: TRBJ2-1; cdr3_nt: TGTGCCATCTTGGGGACTAGCGGGAGGGCGCTGGAGCAGTTCTTC; cdr3_aa: CAILGTSGRALEQFF
clone_size: few; v_call: TRBV9; d_call: NA; j_call: TRBJ2-2; cdr3_nt: TGTGCCAGCAGCGCCCTCACGAACACCGGGGAGCTGTTTTTT; cdr3_aa: CASSALTNTGELFF
clone_size: many; v_call: TRBV29-1; d_call: TRBD1; j_call: TRBJ2-1; cdr3_nt: TGCAGCGTTGCCCGGGACAGGGGGCTCAATGAGCAGTTCTTC; cdr3_aa: CSVARDRGLNEQFF
clone_size: NA; v_call: TRBV20-1; d_call: TRBD2; j_call: TRBJ2-2; cdr3_nt: TGCAGTGCTAGGGACGGGAGGGCGAACACCGGGGAGCTGTTTTTT; cdr3_aa: CSARDGRANTGELFF
clone_size: few; v_call: TRBV11-2; d_call: NA; j_call: TRBJ2-1; cdr3_nt: TGTGCCAGCAGCGGGCTGACTGGATACAATGAGCAGTTCTTC; cdr3_aa: CASSGLTGYNEQFF
clone_size: few; v_call: TRBV7-3; d_call: TRBD1; j_call: TRBJ1-2; cdr3_nt: TGTGCCAGCAGCCCGGATATGGGCGGGACAGAAAATGGCTACACCTTC; cdr3_aa: CASSPDMGGTENGYTF
clone_size: NA; v_call: TRBV6-5; d_call: TRBD1; j_call: TRBJ2-7; cdr3_nt: TGTGCCAGCAGTTTCCCAGGGGGCCCGTACGAGCAGTACTTC; cdr3_aa: CASSFPGGPYEQYF
clone_size: NA; v_call: TRBV4-1; d_call: NA; j_call: TRBJ2-7; cdr3_nt: TGCGCCAGCAGCCCCAGGACAGTAAGCTCCTACGAGCAGTACTTC; cdr3_aa: CASSPRTVSSYEQYF
clone_size: few; v_call: TRBV4-1; d_call: NA; j_call: TRBJ2-7; cdr3_nt: TGCGCCAGCAGCCAAGATCGTGCGATTTACTACGAGCAGTACTTC; cdr3_aa: CASSQDRAIYYEQYF
clone_size: NA; v_call: TRBV20-1; d_call: NA; j_call: TRBJ2-2; cdr3_nt: TGCAGTGCCCCGACAGGGAGGGTCAACACCGGGGAGCTGTTTTTT; cdr3_aa: CSAPTGRVNTGELFF
clone_size: few; v_call: TRBV4-1; d_call: TRBD2; j_call: TRBJ2-5; cdr3_nt: TGCGCCAGCAGCGAACGCTCAGCGGGAGAATCGCGAGAGACCCAGTACTTC; cdr3_aa: CASSERSAGESRETQYF
clone_size: few; v_call: TRBV7-6; d_call: NA; j_call: TRBJ1-6; cdr3_nt: TGTGCCAGCAGCTTAGCTGGGTCTCGGGTGAATTCACCCCTCCACTTT; cdr3_aa: CASSLAGSRVNSPLHF
clone_size: NA; v_call: TRBV7-6; d_call: NA; j_call: TRBJ2-2; cdr3_nt: TGTGCCAGCAGTTCCACTGGGGGCCTGGAGCTGTTTTTT; cdr3_aa: CASSSTGGLELFF
clone_size: few; v_call: TRBV7-8; d_call: TRBD1; j_call: TRBJ2-7; cdr3_nt: TGTGCCAGCAGCCCCGGGACAGACACCCGCGAGCAGTACTTC; cdr3_aa: CASSPGTDTREQYF
clone_size: NA; v_call: TRBV18; d_call: NA; j_call: TRBJ2-7; cdr3_nt: TGTGCCAGCTCACCAGGCCTTGGGCAGTACTTC; cdr3_aa: CASSPGLGQYF
clone_size: NA; v_call: TRBV5-1; d_call: TRBD2; j_call: TRBJ2-3; cdr3_nt: TGCGCCAGCAGCTTGGTGGGACTAGCGGGAGGCCGGAGCACAGATACGCAGTATTTT; cdr3_aa: CASSLVGLAGGRSTDTQYF
clone_size: NA; v_call: TRBV12-3/TRBV12-4; d_call: NA; j_call: TRBJ1-1; cdr3_nt: TGTGCCAGCAGGGGGGGTCGGAGTGCTGAAGCTTTCTTT; cdr3_aa: CASRGGRSAEAFF
clone_size: few; v_call: TRBV12-3/TRBV12-4; d_call: TRBD1; j_call: TRBJ2-3; cdr3_nt: TGTGCCAGCAGTTTACTTAAACGGGACAGGGACACAGATACGCAGTATTTT; cdr3_aa: CASSLLKRDRDTDTQYF
clone_size: many; v_call: TRBV11-2; d_call: NA; j_call: TRBJ2-3; cdr3_nt: TGTGCCAGCAGCTTAGTCGGTCCAGGTTGGTCAGATACGCAGTATTTT; cdr3_aa: CASSLVGPGWSDTQYF
clone_size: NA; v_call: TRBV7-8; d_call: TRBD2; j_call: TRBJ2-3; cdr3_nt: TGTGCCAGCAGCTACGGAGCGGGGCCCACAGATACGCAGTATTTT; cdr3_aa: CASSYGAGPTDTQYF
clone_size: NA; v_call: TRBV20-1; d_call: TRBD2; j_call: TRBJ2-2; cdr3_nt: TGCTGTGCTAGACCACCTAGCGGGAGGGCCGGGGTCGGGGAGCTGTTTTTT; cdr3_aa: CCARPPSGRAGVGELFF
clone_size: NA; v_call: TRBV7-9; d_call: NA; j_call: TRBJ1-4; cdr3_nt: TGTGCCAGCGCCTGGCTTACGGATAAAAAACTGTTTTTT; cdr3_aa: CASAWLTDKKLFF
clone_size: NA; v_call: TRBV11-2; d_call: NA; j_call: TRBJ1-3; cdr3_nt: TGTGCCAGCAGCTCGCAAGTTCAGTGGGCCAGCTCTGGAAACACCATATATTTT; cdr3_aa: CASSSQVQWASSGNTIYF
clone_size: few; v_call: TRBV9; d_call: TRBD1; j_call: TRBJ2-1; cdr3_nt: TGTGCCAGCAGCGCGGACAGGGGTTACAATGAGCAGTTCTTC; cdr3_aa: CASSADRGYNEQFF
clone_size: NA; v_call: TRBV4-1; d_call: NA; j_call: TRBJ2-3; cdr3_nt: TGCGCCAGCAGCCAAGTCGTGGGAGCTGCAGATACGCAGTATTTT; cdr3_aa: CASSQVVGAADTQYF
clone_size: many; v_call: TRBV20-1; d_call: NA; j_call: TRBJ2-7; cdr3_nt: TGCAGTGCTCGCGGTTTGCCCCCGGCCGAGCAGTACTTC; cdr3_aa: CSARGLPPAEQYF
clone_size: few; v_call: TRBV20-1; d_call: NA; j_call: TRBJ2-3; cdr3_nt: TGCAGTGCTAGCACGGGGCCGATTAGCACAGATACGCAGTATTTT; cdr3_aa: CSASTGPISTDTQYF
clone_size: few; v_call: TRBV27; d_call: TRBD1; j_call: TRBJ1-5; cdr3_nt: TGTGCCAGTTCCGGGACAGGGGGCTATCAGCCCCAGCATTTT; cdr3_aa: CASSGTGGYQPQHF
clone_size: NA; v_call: TRBV19; d_call: TRBD1; j_call: TRBJ2-1; cdr3_nt: TGTGCCAGTTACTTCGGGACAGGGTTCTCCTACAATGAGCAGTTCTTC; cdr3_aa: CASYFGTGFSYNEQFF